This note documents a single TCR beta chain sequence. The RNA input was about 0.5 to 1 ug, and it was reverse transcribed with random hexamers. Across 54 Vbeta and 13 Jbeta, TCR beta CDR3 was amplified with immunoSEQ multiplex PCR. Using its own MiXCR run on the immunoSEQ multiplex PCR reads, TCRdb lists one record per CDR3 protein. The table shows approximately 180,000 distinct CDR3 sequences, with almost 96% occurring only once. TCR beta was sequenced from blood CD8+ and CD4+ T cells. TEMRA cells were enriched by FACS, and CD4+ and CD8+ T cells were negatively isolated. The record originates from a study of CD8 T cells in Susac syndrome. CDR1 and CDR2 (germline): LNHDA, SQIVND (reference sequence). Trimming stripped 4 bases from V and 7 bases from J, with 14 bases between. The CDR3 extends over 14 amino acids.

The TCR originated in a human donor with multiple sclerosis. Material for sequencing was CD4+ T cells from PBMCs. V usage is TRBV19 and J usage is TRBJ2-1, with a weak D call TRBD1 (6 bases). The CDR3 protein is CASSTGAINNEQFF. The CDR3 coding sequence is TGTGCCAGTAGTACAGGGGCGATCAATAATGAGCAGTTCTTC.